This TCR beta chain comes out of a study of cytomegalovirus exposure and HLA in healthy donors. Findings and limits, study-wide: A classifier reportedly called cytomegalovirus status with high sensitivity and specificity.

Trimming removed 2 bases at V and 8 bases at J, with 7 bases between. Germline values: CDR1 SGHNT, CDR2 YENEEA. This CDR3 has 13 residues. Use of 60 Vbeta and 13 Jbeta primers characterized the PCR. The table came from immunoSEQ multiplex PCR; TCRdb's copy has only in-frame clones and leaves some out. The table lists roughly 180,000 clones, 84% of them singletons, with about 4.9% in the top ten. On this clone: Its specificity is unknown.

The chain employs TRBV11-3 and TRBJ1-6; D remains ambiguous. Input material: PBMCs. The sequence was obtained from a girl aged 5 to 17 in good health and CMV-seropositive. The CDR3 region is CASSLSGDSPLHF. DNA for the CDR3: TGTGCCAGCAGCTTATCTGGAGATTCACCCCTCCACTTT.